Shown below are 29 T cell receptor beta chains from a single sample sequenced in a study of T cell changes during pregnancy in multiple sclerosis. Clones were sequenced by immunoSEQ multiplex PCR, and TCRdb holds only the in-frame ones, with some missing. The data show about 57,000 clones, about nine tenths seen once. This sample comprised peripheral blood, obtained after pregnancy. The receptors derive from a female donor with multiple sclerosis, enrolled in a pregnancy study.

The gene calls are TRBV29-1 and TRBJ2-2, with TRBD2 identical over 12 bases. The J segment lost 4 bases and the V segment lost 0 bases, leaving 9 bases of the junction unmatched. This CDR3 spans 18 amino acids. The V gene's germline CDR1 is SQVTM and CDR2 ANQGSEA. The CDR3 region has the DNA TGCAGCGTTGAAGATGGGCTGTCGGGACTAGCGGGCACCGGGGAGCTGTTTTTT. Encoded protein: CSVEDGLSGLAGTGELFF.

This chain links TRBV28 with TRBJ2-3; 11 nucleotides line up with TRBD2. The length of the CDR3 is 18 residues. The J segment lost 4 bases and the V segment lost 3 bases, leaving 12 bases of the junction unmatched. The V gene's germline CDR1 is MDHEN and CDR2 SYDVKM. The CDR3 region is CASSFLSTSGGRADTQYF. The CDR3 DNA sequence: TGTGCCAGCAGTTTCCTATCCACTAGCGGGGGCAGGGCAGATACGCAGTATTTT.

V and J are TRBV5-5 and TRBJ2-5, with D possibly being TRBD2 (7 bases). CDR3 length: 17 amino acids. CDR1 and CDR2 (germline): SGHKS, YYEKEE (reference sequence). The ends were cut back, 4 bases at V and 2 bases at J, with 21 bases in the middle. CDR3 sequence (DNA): TGTGCCAGCAGCCTCTTCCTAGGGGGGGGGAATCAAGAGACCCAGTACTTC. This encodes CASSLFLGGGNQETQYF.

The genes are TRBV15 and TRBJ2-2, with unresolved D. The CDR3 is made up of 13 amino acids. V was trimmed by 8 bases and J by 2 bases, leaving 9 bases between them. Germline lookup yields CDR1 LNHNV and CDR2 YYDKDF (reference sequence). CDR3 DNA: TGTGCCACCCACACCCTCAACACCGGGGAGCTGTTTTTT. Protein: CATHTLNTGELFF.

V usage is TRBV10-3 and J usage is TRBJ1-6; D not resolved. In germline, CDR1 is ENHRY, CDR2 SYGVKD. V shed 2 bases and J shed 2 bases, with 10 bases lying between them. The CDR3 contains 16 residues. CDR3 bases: TGTGCCATCAGTGAGCAAGGGAGCGCCTATAATTCACCCCTCCACTTT. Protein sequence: CAISEQGSAYNSPLHF.

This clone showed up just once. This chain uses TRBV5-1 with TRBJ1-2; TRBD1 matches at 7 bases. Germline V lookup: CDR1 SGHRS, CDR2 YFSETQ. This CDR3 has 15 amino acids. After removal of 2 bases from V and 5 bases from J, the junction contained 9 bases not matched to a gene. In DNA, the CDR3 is TGCGCCAGCAGCTTCACAGGGGCCCCTGGGTATGGCTACACCTTC. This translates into CASSFTGAPGYGYTF.

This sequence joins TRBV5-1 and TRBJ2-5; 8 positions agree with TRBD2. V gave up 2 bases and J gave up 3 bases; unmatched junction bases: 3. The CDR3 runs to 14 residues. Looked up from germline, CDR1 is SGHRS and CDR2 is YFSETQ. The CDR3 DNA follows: TGCGCCAGCAGCTTCCGGGAGGGGGAAGAGACCCAGTACTTC. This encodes CASSFREGEETQYF.

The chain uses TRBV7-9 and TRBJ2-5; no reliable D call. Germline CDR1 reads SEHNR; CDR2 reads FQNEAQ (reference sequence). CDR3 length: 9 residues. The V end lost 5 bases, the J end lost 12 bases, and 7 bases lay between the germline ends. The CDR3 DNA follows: TGTGCCAGCAGCCGCGTAAAGTACTTC. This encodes CASSRVKYF.

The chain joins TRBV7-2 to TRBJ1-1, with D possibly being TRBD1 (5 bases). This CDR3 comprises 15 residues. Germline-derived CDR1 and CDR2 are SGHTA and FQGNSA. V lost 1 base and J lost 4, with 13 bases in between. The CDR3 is CASSLDRGGTTEAFF. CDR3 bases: TGTGCCAGCAGCTTAGATCGGGGGGGGACCACTGAAGCTTTCTTT.

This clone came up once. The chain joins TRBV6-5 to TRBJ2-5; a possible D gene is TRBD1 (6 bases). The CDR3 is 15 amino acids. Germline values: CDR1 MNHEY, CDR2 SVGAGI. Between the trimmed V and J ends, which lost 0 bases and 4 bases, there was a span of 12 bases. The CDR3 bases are TGTGCCAGCAGTTACTCAGCAGGGGCTGCAGAGACCCAGTACTTC. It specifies CASSYSAGAAETQYF.

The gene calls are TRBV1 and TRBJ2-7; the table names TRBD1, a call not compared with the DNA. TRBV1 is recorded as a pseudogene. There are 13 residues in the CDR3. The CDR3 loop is CTSSQDQGYEQYF. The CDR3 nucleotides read TGCACCAGCAGCCAAGATCAGGGGTACGAGCAGTACTTC.

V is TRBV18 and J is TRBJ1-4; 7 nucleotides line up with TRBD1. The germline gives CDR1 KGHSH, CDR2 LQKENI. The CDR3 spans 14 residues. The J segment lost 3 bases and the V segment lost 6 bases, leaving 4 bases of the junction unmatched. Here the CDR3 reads CASSPGQPNEKLFF. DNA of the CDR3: TGTGCCAGCTCGCCGGGACAGCCTAATGAAAAACTGTTTTTT.

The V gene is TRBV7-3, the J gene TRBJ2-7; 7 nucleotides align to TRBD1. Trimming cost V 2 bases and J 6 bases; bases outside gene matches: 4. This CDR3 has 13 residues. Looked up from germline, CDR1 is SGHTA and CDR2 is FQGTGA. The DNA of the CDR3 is TGTGCCAGCAGCTTATTTGCAGGGGGCGAGCAGTACTTC. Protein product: CASSLFAGGEQYF. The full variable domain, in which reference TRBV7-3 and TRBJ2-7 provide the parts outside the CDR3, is GAGVSQTPSNKVTEKGKYVELRCDPISGHTALYWYRQSLGQGPEFLIYFQGTGAADDSGLPNDRFFAVRPEGSVSTLKIQRTERGDSAVYLCASSLFAGGEQYFGPGTRLTVT.

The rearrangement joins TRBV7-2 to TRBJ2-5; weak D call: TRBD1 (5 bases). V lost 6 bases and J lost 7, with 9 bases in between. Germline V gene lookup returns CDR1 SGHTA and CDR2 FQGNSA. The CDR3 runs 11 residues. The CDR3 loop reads CASSFTGTQYF. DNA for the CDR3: TGTGCCAGCAGTTTCACAGGGACCCAGTACTTC.

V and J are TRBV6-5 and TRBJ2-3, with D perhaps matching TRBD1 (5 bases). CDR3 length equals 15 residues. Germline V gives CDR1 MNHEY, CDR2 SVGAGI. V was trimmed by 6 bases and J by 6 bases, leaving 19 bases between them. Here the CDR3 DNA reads TGTGCCAGCAGACGCGACAGCCTGGTGTGGGATACGCAGTATTTT. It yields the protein CASRRDSLVWDTQYF.

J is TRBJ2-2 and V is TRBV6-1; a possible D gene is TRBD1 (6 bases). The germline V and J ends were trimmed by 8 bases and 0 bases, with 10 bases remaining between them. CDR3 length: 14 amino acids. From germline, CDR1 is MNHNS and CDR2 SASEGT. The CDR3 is CASSWTANTGELFF. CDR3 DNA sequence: TGTGCCAGCTCCTGGACAGCGAACACCGGGGAGCTGTTTTTT.

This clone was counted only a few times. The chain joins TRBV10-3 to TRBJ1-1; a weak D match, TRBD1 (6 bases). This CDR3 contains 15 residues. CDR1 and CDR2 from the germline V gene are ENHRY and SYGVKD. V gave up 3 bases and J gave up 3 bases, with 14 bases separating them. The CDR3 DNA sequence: TGTGCCATCAGTGATTACGGGACATTTGACACTGAAGCTTTCTTT. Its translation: CAISDYGTFDTEAFF.

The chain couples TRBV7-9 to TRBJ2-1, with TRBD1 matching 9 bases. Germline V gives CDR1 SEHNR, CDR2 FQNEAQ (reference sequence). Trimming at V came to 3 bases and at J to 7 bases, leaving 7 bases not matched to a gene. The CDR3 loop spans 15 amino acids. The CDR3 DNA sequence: TGTGCCAGCAGCTTTGCACAGGGGGCGATGAATGAGCAGTTCTTC. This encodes CASSFAQGAMNEQFF.

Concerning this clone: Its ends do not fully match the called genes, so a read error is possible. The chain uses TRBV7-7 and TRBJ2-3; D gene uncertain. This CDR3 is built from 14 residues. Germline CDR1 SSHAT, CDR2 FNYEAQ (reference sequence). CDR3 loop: CASSPQISTDTQYF. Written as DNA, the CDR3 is TGTGCTAGCAGCCCGCAGATTAGCACAGATACGCAGTATTTT.

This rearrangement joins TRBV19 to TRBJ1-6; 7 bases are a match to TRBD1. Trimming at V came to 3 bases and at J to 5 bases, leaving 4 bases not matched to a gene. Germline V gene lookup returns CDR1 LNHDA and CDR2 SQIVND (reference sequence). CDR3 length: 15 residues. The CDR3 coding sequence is TGTGCCAGTAGTATCGCCGGGACAGATAATTCACCCCTCCACTTT. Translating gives CASSIAGTDNSPLHF.

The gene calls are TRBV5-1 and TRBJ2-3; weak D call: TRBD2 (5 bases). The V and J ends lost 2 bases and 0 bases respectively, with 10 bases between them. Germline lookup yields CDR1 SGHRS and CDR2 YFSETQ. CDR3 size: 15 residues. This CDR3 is CASSLRTSSTDTQYF. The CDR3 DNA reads TGCGCCAGCAGCTTAAGGACTTCTAGCACAGATACGCAGTATTTT.

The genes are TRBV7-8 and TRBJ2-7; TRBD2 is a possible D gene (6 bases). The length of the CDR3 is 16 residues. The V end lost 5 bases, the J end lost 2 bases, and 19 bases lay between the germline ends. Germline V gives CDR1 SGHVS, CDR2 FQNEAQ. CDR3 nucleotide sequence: TGTGCCAGCAGCCCCGTTGCGGGACCTTCAACCTACGAGCAGTACTTC. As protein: CASSPVAGPSTYEQYF.

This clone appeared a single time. CDR3 loop: CASSLVAGLAEEQYF. In nucleotides, the CDR3 is TGTGCCAGCAGCTTAGTAGCGGGACTAGCGGAAGAGCAGTACTTC. This chain joins TRBV7-6 and TRBJ2-7; 11 nucleotides match TRBD2. The CDR3 has 15 amino acids. Looked up from germline, CDR1 is SGHVS and CDR2 is FNYEAQ. V shed 1 base and J 7 bases; nucleotides not matched to a gene: 6.

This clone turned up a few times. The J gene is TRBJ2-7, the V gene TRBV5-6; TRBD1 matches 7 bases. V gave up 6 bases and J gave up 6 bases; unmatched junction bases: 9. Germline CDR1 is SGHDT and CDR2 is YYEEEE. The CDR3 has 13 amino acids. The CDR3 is CASTSLDRTEQYF. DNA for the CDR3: TGTGCCAGCACCTCTTTGGACAGGACCGAGCAGTACTTC. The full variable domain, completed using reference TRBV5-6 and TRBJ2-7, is DAGVTQSPTHLIKTRGQQVTLRCSPKSGHDTVSWYQQALGQGPQFIFQYYEEEERQRGNFPDRFSGHQFPNYSSELNVNALLLGDSALYLCASTSLDRTEQYFGPGTRLTVT.

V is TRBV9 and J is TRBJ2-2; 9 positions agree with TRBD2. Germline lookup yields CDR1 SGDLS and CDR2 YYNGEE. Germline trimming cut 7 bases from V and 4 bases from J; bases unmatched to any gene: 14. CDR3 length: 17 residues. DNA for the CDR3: TGTGCCAGCCAAGCCTCGGCCGGACTAGCGTTCACCGGGGAGCTGTTTTTT. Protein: CASQASAGLAFTGELFF.

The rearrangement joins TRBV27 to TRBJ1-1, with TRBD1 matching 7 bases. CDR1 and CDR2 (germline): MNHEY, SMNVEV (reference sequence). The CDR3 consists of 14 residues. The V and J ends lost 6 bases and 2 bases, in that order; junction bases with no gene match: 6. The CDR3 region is CASRWTGGNTEAFF. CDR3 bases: TGTGCCAGCAGGTGGACAGGAGGTAACACTGAAGCTTTCTTT.

CDR3 in amino acids: CASSLLAGELFF. The CDR3 DNA reads as TGTGCCAGCAGCCTTCTAGCCGGGGAGCTGTTTTTT. The J gene is TRBJ2-2, the V gene TRBV2; D is ambiguous. Trimming took off 6 bases at V and 6 bases at J, with 8 bases between the two ends. CDR1 and CDR2 from the germline V gene are SNHLY and FYNNEI. The CDR3 totals 12 residues. The variable domain in full, with the rest retrieved from reference TRBV2 and TRBJ2-2, is EPEVTQTPSHQVTQMGQEVILRCVPISNHLYFYWYRQILGQKVEFLVSFYNNEISEKSEIFDDQFSVERPDGSNFTLKIRSTKLEDSAMYFCASSLLAGELFFGEGSRLTVL.

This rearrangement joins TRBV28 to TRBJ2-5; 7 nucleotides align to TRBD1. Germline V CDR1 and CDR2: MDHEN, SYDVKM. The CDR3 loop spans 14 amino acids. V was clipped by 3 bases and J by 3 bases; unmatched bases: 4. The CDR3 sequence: CASSFRGGKETQYF. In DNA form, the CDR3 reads TGTGCCAGCAGTTTTCGAGGGGGCAAAGAGACCCAGTACTTC.

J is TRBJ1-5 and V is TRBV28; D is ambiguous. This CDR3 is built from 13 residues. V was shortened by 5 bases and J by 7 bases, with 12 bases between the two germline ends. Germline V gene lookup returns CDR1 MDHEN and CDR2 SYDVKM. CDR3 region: CASSREGRQPQHF. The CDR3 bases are TGTGCCAGCAGTCGAGAGGGCCGACAGCCCCAGCATTTT.